This T cell receptor beta chain was recorded in a study of human thymus T cells. V shed 3 bases and J 4 bases; nucleotides not matched to a gene: 8. The germline CDR1 and CDR2 sequences are KGHSH and LQKENI. CDR3 size: 17 residues. For this clone: Its antigen is undetermined.

During corrective heart surgery, resections were taken, and the thymus tissue came from them. Immunologically healthy infants in Finland undergoing congenital heart defect surgery were the donors. Using immunoSEQ multiplex PCR, the repertoire was profiled, and TCRdb retains in-frame clones only, with some absent. There are tens of thousands of clones in the sample; 96% occur only once, and 0.025% to 0.04% lies in the top ten. Study-wide results and limits: Usage of V and J genes appeared biased in thymic and blood repertoires. In unrelated individuals, thymic repertoires overlapped highly, according to related research.

This sequence joins TRBV18 and TRBJ1-5; 11 bases align to TRBD1. The TCR sequence derives from a boy younger than two with a congenital heart defect but otherwise immunologically healthy. The source material was thymus tissue. CDR3 in amino acids: CASSPSLGQGANQPQHF. The CDR3 DNA reads TGTGCCAGCTCACCGAGCCTCGGACAGGGGGCTAATCAGCCCCAGCATTTT.